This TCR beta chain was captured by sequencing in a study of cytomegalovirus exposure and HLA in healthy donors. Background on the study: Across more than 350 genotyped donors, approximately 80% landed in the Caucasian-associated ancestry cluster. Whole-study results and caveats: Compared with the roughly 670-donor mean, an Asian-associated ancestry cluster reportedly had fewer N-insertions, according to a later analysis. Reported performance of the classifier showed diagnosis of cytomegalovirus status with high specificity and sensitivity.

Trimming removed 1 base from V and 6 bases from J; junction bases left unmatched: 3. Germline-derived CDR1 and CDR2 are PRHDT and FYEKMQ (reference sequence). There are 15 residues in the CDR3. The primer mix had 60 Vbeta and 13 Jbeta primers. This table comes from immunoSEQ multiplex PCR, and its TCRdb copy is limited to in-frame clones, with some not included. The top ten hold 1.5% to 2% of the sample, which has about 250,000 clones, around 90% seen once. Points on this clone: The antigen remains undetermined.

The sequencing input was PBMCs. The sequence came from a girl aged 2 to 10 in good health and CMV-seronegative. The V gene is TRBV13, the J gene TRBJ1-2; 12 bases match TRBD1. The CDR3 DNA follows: TGTGCCAGCAGCTTAGAAGGGACAGGGGGCGATGGCTACACCTTC. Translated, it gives CASSLEGTGGDGYTF.